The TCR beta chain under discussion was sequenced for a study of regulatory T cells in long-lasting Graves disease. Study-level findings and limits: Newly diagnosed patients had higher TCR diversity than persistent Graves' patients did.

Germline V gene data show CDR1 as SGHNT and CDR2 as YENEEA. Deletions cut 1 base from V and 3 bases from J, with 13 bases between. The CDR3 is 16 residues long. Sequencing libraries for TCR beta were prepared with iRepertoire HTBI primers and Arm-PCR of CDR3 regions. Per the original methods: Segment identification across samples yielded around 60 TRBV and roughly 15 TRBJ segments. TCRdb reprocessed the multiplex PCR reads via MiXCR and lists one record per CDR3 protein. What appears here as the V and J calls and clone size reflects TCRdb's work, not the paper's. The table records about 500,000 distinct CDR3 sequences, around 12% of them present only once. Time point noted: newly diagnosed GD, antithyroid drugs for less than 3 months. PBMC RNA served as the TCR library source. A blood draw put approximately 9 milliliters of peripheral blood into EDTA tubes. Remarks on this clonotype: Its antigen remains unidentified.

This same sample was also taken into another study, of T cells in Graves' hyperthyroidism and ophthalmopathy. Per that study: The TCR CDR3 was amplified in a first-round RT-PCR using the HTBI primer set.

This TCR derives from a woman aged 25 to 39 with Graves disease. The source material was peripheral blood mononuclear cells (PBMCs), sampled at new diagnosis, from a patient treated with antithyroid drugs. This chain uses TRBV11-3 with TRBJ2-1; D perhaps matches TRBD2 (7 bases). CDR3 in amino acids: CASSLGWGGGYNEQFF. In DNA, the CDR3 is TGTGCCAGCAGCTTAGGTTGGGGAGGGGGCTACAATGAGCAGTTCTTC.